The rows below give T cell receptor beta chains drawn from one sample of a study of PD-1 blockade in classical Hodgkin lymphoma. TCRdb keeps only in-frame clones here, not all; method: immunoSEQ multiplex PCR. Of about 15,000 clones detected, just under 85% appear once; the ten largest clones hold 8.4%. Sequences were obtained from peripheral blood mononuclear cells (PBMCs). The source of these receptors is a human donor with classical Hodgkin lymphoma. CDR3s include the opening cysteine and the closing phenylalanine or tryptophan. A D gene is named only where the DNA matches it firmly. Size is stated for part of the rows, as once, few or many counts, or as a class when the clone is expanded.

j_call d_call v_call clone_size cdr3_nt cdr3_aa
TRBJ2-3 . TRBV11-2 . TGTGCCAGCAGCTTAACGAGGGGGATATCAAATACGCAGTATTTT CASSLTRGISNTQYF
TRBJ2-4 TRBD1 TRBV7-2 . TGTGCCAGCAGAAACCGACAGGGAATGGGAGCCAAAAACATTCAGTACTTC CASRNRQGMGAKNIQYF
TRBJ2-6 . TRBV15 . TGTGCCACCAGCGGACAAAACTCTGGGGCCAACGTCCTGACTTTC CATSGQNSGANVLTF
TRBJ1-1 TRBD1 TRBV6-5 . TGTGCCAGCAGTTACTCAAGGACAGGGGGCACTGAAGCTTTCTTT CASSYSRTGGTEAFF
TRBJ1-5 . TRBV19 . TGTGCCAGTAGTATTGGGGGGACAAACAATCAGCCCCAGCATTTT CASSIGGTNNQPQHF
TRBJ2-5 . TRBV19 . TGTGCCAGTAGTATCGGGGGGCCTGGGGAGACCCAGTACTTC CASSIGGPGETQYF
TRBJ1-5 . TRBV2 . TGTGCCAGCAGTGGGACAGCGTATAGCAATCAGCCCCAGCATTTT CASSGTAYSNQPQHF
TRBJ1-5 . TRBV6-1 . TGTGCCGTTGATCGCGGGGGGGCTTATCAGCCCCAGCATTTT CAVDRGGAYQPQHF
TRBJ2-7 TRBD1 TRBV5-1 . TGCGCCAGCAGCTCGGGACAGGGGACCTACGAGCAGTACTTC CASSSGQGTYEQYF
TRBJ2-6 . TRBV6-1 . TGTGCCAGCAGGAGGACATCCCACGTCCTGACTTTC CASRRTSHVLTF
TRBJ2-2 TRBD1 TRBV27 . TGTGCCAGCAGTCTGACAGGGATGAACGGGGAGCTGTTTTTT CASSLTGMNGELFF
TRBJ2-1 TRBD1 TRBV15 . TGTGCCACCAGCAGAGTAACCGGGACAGGGGAGGGTAATGAGCAGTTCTTC CATSRVTGTGEGNEQFF
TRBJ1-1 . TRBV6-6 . TGTGCCAGCAATGACAGGATGAACACTGAAGCTTTCTTT CASNDRMNTEAFF
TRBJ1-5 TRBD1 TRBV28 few TGTGCCAGCAGTTTTTCGGACAGGGGGTATCAGCCCCAGCATTTT CASSFSDRGYQPQHF
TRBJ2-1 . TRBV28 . TGTGCCAGCAGTTTATTAGGAGCGAACTACAATGAGCAGTTCTTC CASSLLGANYNEQFF
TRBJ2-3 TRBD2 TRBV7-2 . TGTGCCAGCGTCCCGCGGGGGTCCACAGATACGCAGTATTTT CASVPRGSTDTQYF
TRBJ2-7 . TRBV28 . TGTGCCAGCAGCCCCGGACACCCCTACGAGCAGTACTTC CASSPGHPYEQYF
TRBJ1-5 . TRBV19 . TGTGCCAGTAGTATAGGTAAGGGATGGCAGCCCCAGCATTTT CASSIGKGWQPQHF
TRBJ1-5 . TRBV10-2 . TGCGCCAGCAGTGAAGGCAGGTATCAGCCCCAGCATTTT CASSEGRYQPQHF
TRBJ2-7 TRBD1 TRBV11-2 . TGTGCCAGCAGCCGATACAACAGGGGTCGGACCTACGAGCAGTACTTC CASSRYNRGRTYEQYF
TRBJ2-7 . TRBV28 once TGTGCCAGCAGTCCTTTGGGGGCGCGTGAGCAGTACTTC CASSPLGAREQYF
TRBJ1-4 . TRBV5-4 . TGTGCCAGCAGCCAAAGGTGGGGTGAAAAACTGTTTTTT CASSQRWGEKLFF
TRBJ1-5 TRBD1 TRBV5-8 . TGTGCCAGCAGCACTGGGACAGGACCCAATCAGCCCCAGCATTTT CASSTGTGPNQPQHF
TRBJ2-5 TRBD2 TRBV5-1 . TGCGCCAGCAGCTTGGTGTCGGGAGGCCGGGAGACCCAGTACTTC CASSLVSGGRETQYF
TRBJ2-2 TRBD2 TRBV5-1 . TGCGCCAGCAGCGGGACGGGAGGAACCGGGGAGCTGTTTTTT CASSGTGGTGELFF
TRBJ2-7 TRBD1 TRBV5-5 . TGTGCCAGCAGCGGGCCTGGACAGGGTAGCCCCTACGAGCAGTACTTC CASSGPGQGSPYEQYF
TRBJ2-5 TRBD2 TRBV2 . TGTGCCAGCAGTGGGAAACTAGCGGGAGTGGAGACCCAGTACTTC CASSGKLAGVETQYF
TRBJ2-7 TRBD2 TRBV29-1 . TGCAGCGTTGATGCTAGCGGAACCTACGAGCAGTACTTC CSVDASGTYEQYF
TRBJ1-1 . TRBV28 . TGTGCCACAGCCGGGAGGGGGGCGTTGGGGAACACTGAAGCTTTCTTT CATAGRGALGNTEAFF
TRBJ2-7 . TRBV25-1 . TGTGCCAGCAGTGACACCCGGGGCGAGGGGCACGAGCAGTACTTC CASSDTRGEGHEQYF
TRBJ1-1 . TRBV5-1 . TGCGCCAGCAGCCCTAAACCGGACACTGAAGCTTTCTTT CASSPKPDTEAFF
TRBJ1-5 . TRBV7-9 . TGTGCCAGCAGCTTAGACGGCTTCAATCAGCCCCAGCATTTT CASSLDGFNQPQHF
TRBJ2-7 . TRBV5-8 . TGTGCCAGCAGCTTAGTGACAGACCCCTACGAGCAGTACTTC CASSLVTDPYEQYF
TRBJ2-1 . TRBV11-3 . TGTGCCAGCAGCGGAATGGGGGCCTACAATGAGCAGTTCTTC CASSGMGAYNEQFF
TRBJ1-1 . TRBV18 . TGTGCCAGCTCACCAAGGGCAGGGCCGACTACTGAAGCTTTCTTT CASSPRAGPTTEAFF
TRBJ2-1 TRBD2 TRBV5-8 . TGTGCCAGCAGCTTGCAACTAGCGGGTCGTGAGCAGTTCTTC CASSLQLAGREQFF
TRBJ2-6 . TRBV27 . TGTGCCAGCAGTTCCTTTGGGGCCACTGGGGCCAACGTCCTGACTTTC CASSSFGATGANVLTF
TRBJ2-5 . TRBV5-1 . TGCGCCAGCAGCTTGACGGAGACCCAGTACTTC CASSLTETQYF
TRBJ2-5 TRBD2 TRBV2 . TGTGCCAGCATCGGACTAGCGGGAACGGAGACCCAGTACTTC CASIGLAGTETQYF
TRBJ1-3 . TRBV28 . TGTGCCAGCAGTTTGGATCCGGCCCCCTCTGGAAACACCATATATTTT CASSLDPAPSGNTIYF
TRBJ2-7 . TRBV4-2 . TGTGCCGGCAGCCGAGAGTCGGACTACGAGCAGTACTTC CAGSRESDYEQYF
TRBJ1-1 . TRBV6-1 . TGTGCCAGCAGTGAAGTCGGGGGGCCGATCACTGAAGCTTTCTTT CASSEVGGPITEAFF